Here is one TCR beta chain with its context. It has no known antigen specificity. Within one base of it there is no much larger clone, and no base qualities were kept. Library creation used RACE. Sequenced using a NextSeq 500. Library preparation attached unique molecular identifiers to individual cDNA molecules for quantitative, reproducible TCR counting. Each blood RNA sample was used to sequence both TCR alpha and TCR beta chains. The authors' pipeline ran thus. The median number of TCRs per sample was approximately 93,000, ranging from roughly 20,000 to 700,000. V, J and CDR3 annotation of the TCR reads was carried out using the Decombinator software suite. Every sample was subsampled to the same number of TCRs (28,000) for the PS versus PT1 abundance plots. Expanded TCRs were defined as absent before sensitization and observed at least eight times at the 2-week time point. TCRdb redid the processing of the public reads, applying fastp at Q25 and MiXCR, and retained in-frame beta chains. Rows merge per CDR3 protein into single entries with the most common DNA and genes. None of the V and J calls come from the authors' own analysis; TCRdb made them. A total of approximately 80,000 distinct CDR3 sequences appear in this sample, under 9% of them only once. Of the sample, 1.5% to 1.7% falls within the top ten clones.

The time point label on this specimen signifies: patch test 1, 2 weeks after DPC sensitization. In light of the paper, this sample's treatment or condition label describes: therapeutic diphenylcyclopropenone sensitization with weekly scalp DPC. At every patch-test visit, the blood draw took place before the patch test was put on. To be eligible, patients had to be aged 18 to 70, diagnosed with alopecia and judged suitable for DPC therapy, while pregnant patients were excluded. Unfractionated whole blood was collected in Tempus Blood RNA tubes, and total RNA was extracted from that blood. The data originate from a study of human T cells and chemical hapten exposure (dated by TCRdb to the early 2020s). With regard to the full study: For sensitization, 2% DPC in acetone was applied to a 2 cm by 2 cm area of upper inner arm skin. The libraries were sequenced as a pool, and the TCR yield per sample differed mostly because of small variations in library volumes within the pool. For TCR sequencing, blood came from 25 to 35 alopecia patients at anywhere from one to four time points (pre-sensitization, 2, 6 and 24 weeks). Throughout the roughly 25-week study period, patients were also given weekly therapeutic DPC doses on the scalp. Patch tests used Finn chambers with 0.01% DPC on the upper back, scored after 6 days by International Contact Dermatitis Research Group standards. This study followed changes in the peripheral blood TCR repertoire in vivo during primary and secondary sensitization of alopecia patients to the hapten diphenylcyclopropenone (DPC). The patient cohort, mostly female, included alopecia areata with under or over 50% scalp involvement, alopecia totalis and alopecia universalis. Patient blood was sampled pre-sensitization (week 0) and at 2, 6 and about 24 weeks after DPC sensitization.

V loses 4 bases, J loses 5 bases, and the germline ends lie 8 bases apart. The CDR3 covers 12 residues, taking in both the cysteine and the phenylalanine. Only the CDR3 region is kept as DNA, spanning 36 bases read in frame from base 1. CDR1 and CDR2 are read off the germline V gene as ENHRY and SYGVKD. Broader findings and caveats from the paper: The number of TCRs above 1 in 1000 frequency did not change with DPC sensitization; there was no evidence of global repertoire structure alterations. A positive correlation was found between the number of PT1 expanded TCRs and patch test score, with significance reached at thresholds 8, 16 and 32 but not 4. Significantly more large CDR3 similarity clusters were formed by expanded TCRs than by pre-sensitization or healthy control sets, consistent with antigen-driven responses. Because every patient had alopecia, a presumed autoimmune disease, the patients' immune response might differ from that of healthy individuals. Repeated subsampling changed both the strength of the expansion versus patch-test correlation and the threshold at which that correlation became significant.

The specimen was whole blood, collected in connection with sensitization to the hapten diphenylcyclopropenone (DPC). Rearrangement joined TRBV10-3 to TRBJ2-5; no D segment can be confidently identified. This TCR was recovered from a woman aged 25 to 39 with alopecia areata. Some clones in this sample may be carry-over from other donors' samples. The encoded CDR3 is CAISGSEETQYF. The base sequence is TGTGCCATCAGTGGGTCGGAGGAGACCCAGTACTTC.